This T cell receptor (beta chain) appears in the sequencing data of a study of persistence of HIV-infected CD4 T cells. Trimming took off 0 bases at V and 3 bases at J, with 2 bases between the two ends. The CDR3 totals 12 residues. Germline CDR1 is LGHDT and CDR2 is YNNKEL (reference sequence). Lysates of CMV-infected fibroblasts at 10 ug/mL stimulated these cells. Sorting of responding CD4+ T cells relied on upregulated CD40 ligand together with CD69. The immunoSEQ assay was version 4, run in survey mode. The protocol was immunoSEQ multiplex PCR, while the TCRdb copy is restricted to in-frame clones and leaves out a portion. The sample lists fewer than 7,000 clones, around 69% occurring once. In the case of this clone: What it binds is not known.

The starting material was CD4+ T cells sorted from PBMCs after approximately 18-hour stimulation, obtained from a patient who received antiretroviral therapy. The V call is TRBV3-1 (or the pseudogene TRBV3-2), the J call TRBJ2-5; D unresolved. The source of this sequence is an adult man with HIV who was CMV-seropositive. The CDR3 region has the DNA TGTGCCAGCAGCCAAGATGAAGAGACCCAGTACTTC. This sequence encodes CASSQDEETQYF.